Shown below are 21 T cell receptor beta chains from a single sample sequenced in a study of T cell responses to AZD1222 COVID-19 vaccine. Sequencing was performed with immunoSEQ multiplex PCR; in TCRdb, only in-frame clones are kept and a portion is missing. Of about 140,000 clones in the sample, approximately 95% were seen once. This material consisted of peripheral blood, taken on day 0 of MenACWY control vaccination. The source of these receptors is an adult in good health.

This rearrangement joins TRBV5-1 to TRBJ1-1, with D perhaps matching TRBD1 (6 bases). Germline values: CDR1 SGHRS, CDR2 YFSETQ. V was cut by 4 bases and J by 4 bases, with 20 bases left in between. This CDR3 is 16 amino acids long. The CDR3 DNA reads as TGCGCCAGCAGCGGGCTAGGGACACCCTCGAGCACTGAAGCTTTCTTT. Its protein is CASSGLGTPSSTEAFF.

The rearrangement joins TRBV20-1 to TRBJ2-7; no definite D call. V lost 3 bases, J lost 4 bases, and 10 bases lay in between. The CDR3 spans 12 residues. Germline CDR1 reads DFQATT; CDR2 reads SNEGSKA (reference sequence). CDR3 sequence reads: CSASPSFYEQYF. The CDR3 nucleotides read TGCAGTGCTAGTCCAAGCTTTTACGAGCAGTACTTC.

The chain is built from TRBV7-3 and TRBJ2-1; D ambiguous. V lost 3 bases, J lost 10 bases, and 7 bases lay in between. The germline V gene has CDR1 SGHTA and CDR2 FQGTGA. The CDR3 length is 11 residues. CDR3 DNA: TGTGCCAGCAGCTTGGGTGAAGAGCAGTTCTTC. Translating gives CASSLGEEQFF.

For the CDR3, the DNA is TGTGCCAGCAGCGTAGCTGGTGGCCAGCAGGACATTCAGTACTTC. Residues: CASSVAGGQQDIQYF. V usage is TRBV9 and J usage is TRBJ2-4; D is ambiguous. The CDR3 is 15 amino acids. The V gene lost 0 bases and the J gene lost 8 bases, with 15 bases spanning the gap. CDR1 and CDR2 (germline): SGDLS, YYNGEE.

The chain links TRBV6-6 to TRBJ2-7; possibly TRBD2 for D (6 bases). The CDR3 length is 14 residues. Trimming removed 2 bases from V and 4 bases from J, with 12 bases in between. CDR1 is MNHNY and CDR2 is SVGAGI in the germline V gene (reference sequence). As DNA, the CDR3 is TGTGCCAGCAGTTACGGCGCGGGACCTTACGAGCAGTACTTC. Protein sequence: CASSYGAGPYEQYF.

The chain has TRBV18 and TRBJ1-2; D remains unclear. Between the trimmed V and J ends, which lost 0 bases and 6 bases, there was a span of 14 bases. The CDR3 contains 15 residues. Per the germline V gene, CDR1 is KGHSH and CDR2 is LQKENI. Written as DNA, the CDR3 is TGTGCCAGCTCACCACCGGACCTGTTAAATGATGGCTACACCTTC. This sequence encodes CASSPPDLLNDGYTF. Full variable domain (missing parts from reference TRBV18 and TRBJ1-2): NAGVMQNPRHLVRRRGQEARLRCSPMKGHSHVYWYRQLPEEGLKFMVYLQKENIIDESGMPKERFSAEFPKEGPSILRIQQVVRGDSAAYFCASSPPDLLNDGYTFGSGTRLTVV.

This clone was seen just once. This chain links TRBV4-1 with TRBJ1-1; 12 bases match TRBD1. The CDR3 extends over 18 amino acids. V shed 2 bases and J 3 bases; nucleotides not matched to a gene: 10. Germline V gene lookup returns CDR1 MGHRA and CDR2 YSYEKL. The DNA for the CDR3 is TGCGCCAGCAGCCAACTAAAGGGACAGGGGGCAATCGACACTGAAGCTTTCTTT. Amino acid sequence: CASSQLKGQGAIDTEAFF.

The CDR3 DNA is TGCGCCAGCAGCCAAGTTGACAGGGCCCCTCAGCCCCAGCATTTT. Translating it yields CASSQVDRAPQPQHF. The chain recombines TRBV4-1 with TRBJ1-5; the match to TRBD1 covers 7 bases. The germline gives CDR1 MGHRA, CDR2 YSYEKL. This CDR3 region has 15 residues. V shed 1 base, J shed 6 bases, and the junction held 6 bases outside the gene matches.

This chain links TRBV9 with TRBJ2-1; D unclear. Per the germline V gene, CDR1 is SGDLS and CDR2 is YYNGEE. CDR3 length equals 11 residues. V was cut by 3 bases and J by 5 bases, with 3 bases left in between. For the CDR3, the DNA is TGTGCCAGCAGCGCCAACAATGAGCAGTTCTTC. Translating it yields CASSANNEQFF.

The chain recombines TRBV6-5 with TRBJ2-7; D possibly corresponds to TRBD2 (6 bases). The V gene lost 7 bases and the J gene lost 12 bases, with 22 bases spanning the gap. The CDR3 extends over 13 amino acids. In germline, CDR1 is MNHEY, CDR2 SVGAGI. The CDR3 region has the DNA TGTGCCAGCACCTTAAACCAGGAGACTAGGGTGTACTTC. It codes for CASTLNQETRVYF.

V is TRBV5-6 and J is TRBJ2-7; tentatively, D is TRBD1 or TRBD2 (5 bases each). Germline lookup yields CDR1 SGHDT and CDR2 YYEEEE. Deletions cut 4 bases from V and 0 bases from J, with 11 bases between. The CDR3 runs to 14 residues. The CDR3 coding sequence is TGTGCCAGCAGCGTGGGGACCGGCTCCTACGAGCAGTACTTC. The encoded protein is CASSVGTGSYEQYF.

The chain employs TRBV5-1 and TRBJ1-4; D is uncertain. The V gene's germline CDR1 is SGHRS and CDR2 YFSETQ. V lost 1 base and J 3 bases, leaving 7 bases between the germline ends. The CDR3 loop spans 14 amino acids. The CDR3 protein is CASSLIGPNEKLFF. The CDR3 bases are TGCGCCAGCAGCTTGATAGGGCCTAATGAAAAACTGTTTTTT. Drawing the rest from reference TRBV5-1 and TRBJ1-4, the complete variable domain is KAGVTQTPRYLIKTRGQQVTLSCSPISGHRSVSWYQQTPGQGLQFLFEYFSETQRNKGNFPGRFSGRQFSNSRSEMNVSTLELGDSALYLCASSLIGPNEKLFFGSGTQLSVL.

The chain is built from TRBV10-3 and TRBJ2-2; D may be TRBD2 (5 bases). V was cut by 7 bases and J by 8 bases, with 17 bases left in between. CDR3 length: 14 residues. Germline assignment: CDR1 ENHRY and CDR2 SYGVKD. CDR3 sequence: CAITSGDAQGELFF. The CDR3 coding sequence is TGTGCCATCACGAGCGGAGACGCTCAGGGGGAGCTGTTTTTT.

This clone showed up just a few times. This chain joins TRBV18 and TRBJ1-6, with D possibly TRBD1 on 5 matching bases. The CDR3 consists of 14 residues. Trimming shortened V by 3 bases and J by 12 bases, and 15 bases separated the two germline ends. Germline V CDR1 and CDR2: KGHSH, LQKENI. CDR3 protein: CASSPGGVEEPLHF. The CDR3 DNA reads as TGTGCCAGCTCACCCGGGGGGGTTGAGGAACCCCTCCACTTT.

The J gene is TRBJ1-1, the V gene TRBV9; D call uncertain. The V gene lost 2 bases and the J gene lost 3 bases, with 14 bases spanning the gap. The V gene's germline CDR1 is SGDLS and CDR2 YYNGEE. CDR3 size: 15 residues. CDR3 bases: TGTGCCAGCAGCGTGGAACCCGACTTCGACACTGAAGCTTTCTTT. Protein product: CASSVEPDFDTEAFF.

This clone showed up just once. The V call is TRBV13, the J call TRBJ1-4; D is ambiguous. The V end was cut by 2 bases, the J end by 3 bases, with 7 bases between. Germline lookup yields CDR1 PRHDT and CDR2 FYEKMQ (reference sequence). CDR3 length: 14 residues. The CDR3 region has the DNA TGTGCCAGCAGCTTAAAAACGGCTAATGAAAAACTGTTTTTT. It is translated as CASSLKTANEKLFF.

This clone was detected once. The chain couples TRBV12-3 or TRBV12-4 to TRBJ2-3; no definite D call. This CDR3 contains 10 residues. Trimming shortened V by 8 bases and J by 8 bases, and 8 bases separated the two germline ends. This chain's CDR3 is CASGVATQYF. CDR3 bases: TGTGCCAGCGGGGTGGCTACGCAGTATTTT.

Comment on this clone: Other DNA sequences of this sample code for an identical CDR3. The J gene is TRBJ2-5, the V gene TRBV12-3 or TRBV12-4, with D unclear. The CDR3 extends over 11 amino acids. V was cut by 3 bases and J by 5 bases, with 4 bases left in between. CDR3 amino acids: CASSFSETQYF. The CDR3 nucleotides are TGTGCCAGCAGTTTCTCGGAGACCCAGTACTTC.

This clone came up a few times. The chain uses TRBV7-2 and TRBJ2-7; 11 bases align to TRBD2. The CDR3 length is 13 residues. Germline loops: CDR1 SGHTA, CDR2 FQGNSA. V trimming: 9 bases; J trimming: 7 bases; junction bases outside the gene matches: 8. The chain's CDR3 is CASSGRAGREQYF. The CDR3 DNA reads as TGTGCCAGTAGCGGGAGGGCCGGAAGAGAGCAGTACTTC.

The chain carries TRBV4-2 and TRBJ1-2; D might be TRBD1 (6 bases). The CDR3 consists of 15 residues. From germline, CDR1 is LGHNA and CDR2 YNFKEQ. Trimming took 0 bases from V and 6 from J, leaving 14 bases between them. CDR3 in amino acids: CASSQDRTERDGYTF. Here the CDR3 DNA reads TGTGCCAGCAGCCAAGATCGGACAGAACGGGATGGCTACACCTTC.

The chain links TRBV5-1 to TRBJ1-5, with D unclear. Trimming cost V 5 bases and J 5 bases, with 14 bases left between them. CDR1 SGHRS and CDR2 YFSETQ come from the germline V gene. There are 14 residues in the CDR3. The CDR3 nucleotides read TGCGCCAGCAGTCCCGCGGGGTTGGATCAGCCCCAGCATTTT. Translation: CASSPAGLDQPQHF. The variable domain in full, completed from reference TRBV5-1 and TRBJ1-5, reads KAGVTQTPRYLIKTRGQQVTLSCSPISGHRSVSWYQQTPGQGLQFLFEYFSETQRNKGNFPGRFSGRQFSNSRSEMNVSTLELGDSALYLCASSPAGLDQPQHFGDGTRLSIL.